A single T cell receptor beta chain is shown here with its context. This clone has just one count. Its recognized antigen is unknown. One base away there is no much larger clone; base qualities are not given. Looking up the germline V gene yields CDR1 SGHTA and CDR2 FQGNSA. V is cut by 2 bases and J by 6 bases, and the space between the germline ends is 7 bases. The cysteine opens and the phenylalanine closes a CDR3 of 13 amino acids. The DNA shown is the 39-base CDR3, in frame from base 1. The ViraFEST assay stimulated PBMC with viral peptide pools and then used TCR sequencing to identify antigen-specific CD4+ T cell clonotypes by expansion. After around eleven days of culture, CD4+ T cells were isolated with the EasySep CD4+ T cell isolation kit. Two doses of either the BNT162b2 or the mRNA-1273 mRNA SARS-CoV-2 vaccine were administered to participants. None of the healthy vaccine recipients had a prior SARS-CoV-2 infection, which was confirmed by nucleocapsid antibody tests that came back negative both before and after vaccination. About 2.1 million PBMC per well were cultured with approximately 10 ug/ml peptides in IMDM containing about 5% human AB serum, roughly 10 IU/ml IL-2 and gentamicin. Half of the culture medium was replaced with fresh IL-2-containing medium on days 3 and 7. Unless noted otherwise, every peptide stimulation condition was grown in triplicate wells. Using Ficoll-Paque Plus gradient centrifugation, PBMC were separated from whole blood and then either used fresh or cryopreserved at -140C. The overlapping peptide pools covered the spike proteins of SARS-CoV-2 and of the common cold coronaviruses HCoV-NL63, HCoV-OC43 and HCoV-229E. The QIAamp micro DNA kit was used to extract genomic DNA from the cultured CD4+ T cells.

This sample is part of a study of vaccination effects on CD4 cells after COVID-19 (dated by TCRdb to between 2022 and 2023). With respect to the entire study: Post-vaccine samples across the study were collected a median of 72 days after the second dose, with a range of 14 to 241. The study compared SARS-CoV-2 spike-specific CD4+ TCR repertoires before and after mRNA vaccination in COVID-19 convalescent patients and infection-naive vaccine recipients. Altogether, 10 COVID-19 convalescent patients and a few SARS-CoV-2-naive healthy vaccine recipients made up the full study. Cultures from other donors in the study were sequenced using the Oncomine TCR Beta short-read assay on an Illumina iSeq 100. Summary of the overall study and its limitations: The study was limited by a small number of convalescent patients and lacked early post-infection timepoints. Marked clonal contraction was observed in both infection-induced and vaccine-induced clones at late post-vaccination timepoints, consistent with waning T cell responses. Among healthy vaccine recipients, nearly all vaccine-induced clones were SARS-CoV-2 mono-reactive, and just 1 of 255 was cross-reactive with common cold coronaviruses.

The receptor library was made with the immunoSEQ multiplex PCR assay. DNA from the CD4+ T cells that had been cultured and isolated underwent TCR beta CDR3 sequencing. In the source study's methods: The analysis removed non-productive TCR sequences, trimmed reads to the CDR3 region, and retained only CDR3s that were 7 or more amino acids long. Antigen-specific clonotypes were identified using the MANAFEST web app by comparison of expansion in peptide wells against reference cultures. For clones to be considered positive, expansion at FDR<0.05 versus reference and all other wells, an odds ratio above 5, and a frequency above 0.1% in two replicate wells were required. Cross-reactive clonotypes were defined as significantly expanded in SARS-CoV-2 spike wells and in at least one common cold coronavirus spike condition. Using the stringdist R package, CDR3 similarity was measured by Levenshtein distance, and unrooted trees were constructed with ape in R 3.6.1. TCRdb retrieved this table from immuneACCESS and kept in-frame rearrangements only. Not all clones are present; in checked studies, unresolved V genes account for under half, and no reason is known for the remainder. The V and J calls and clone size were taken over from that table, and D and trimming were inferred from the DNA. The sample profile shows tens of thousands of clones; roughly 73% of them were found once. Around 1.3% of the sample goes to the ten largest clones.

The sequence was obtained from a human donor who received a COVID-19 vaccine. The material sequenced was CD4+ T cells from PBMCs cultured with HCoV-229E spike peptides, taken after COVID-19 vaccination. The cell subset or site label, as the study defines it: HCoV-229E spike overlapping peptide pool stimulation. This receptor chain uses TRBV7-2 and TRBJ2-2; perhaps TRBD1 is the D gene, with 5 bases matching. The CDR3 in this case is CASSLLGAGELFF. The DNA sequence is as follows: TGTGCCAGCAGCTTACTAGGGGCCGGGGAGCTGTTTTTT.